These 20 T cell receptor beta chains were all obtained from the same sample, sequenced in a study of blood T cells in healthy people across ages. A second about 7 to 12 cycle PCR used barcoded and J-beta primers. TCRdb recomputed calls from the 5' RACE reads with MiXCR, one row per CDR3 protein. The sample lists 1.2 million to 1.5 million distinct CDR3 sequences; roughly 64% were seen once. Source material: blood. These receptors were obtained from a young man in good health.

The V and J genes are TRBV12-3 or TRBV12-4 and TRBJ2-5; TRBD2 agrees at 8 bases. The CDR3 is made up of 16 amino acids. With 4 bases clipped from V and 2 bases from J, the junction kept 9 bases outside the gene matches. This CDR3 is CASSSLGIAGQETQYF. DNA for the CDR3: TGTGCCAGCAGTTCCCTCGGGATAGCGGGGCAAGAGACCCAGTACTTC.

DNA for the CDR3: TGTGCCAGCAGTTGCCCCGGGGCCCCCTACGAGCAGTACTTC. Translated: CASSCPGAPYEQYF. The rearrangement joins TRBV13 to TRBJ2-7; either TRBD1 or TRBD2 may fit D (5 bases each). This CDR3 comprises 14 residues. From germline, CDR1 is PRHDT and CDR2 FYEKMQ (reference sequence). V was clipped by 6 bases and J by 2 bases, with 14 bases between them.

The chain employs TRBV30 and TRBJ2-1, with a weak D call TRBD2 (6 bases). From germline, CDR1 is GTSNPN and CDR2 SVGIG (reference sequence). This CDR3 region has 12 residues. V was shortened by 3 bases and J by 6 bases, with 9 bases between the two germline ends. The CDR3 sequence: CAWRQRVNEQFF. CDR3 nucleotides: TGTGCCTGGAGGCAGCGGGTCAATGAGCAGTTCTTC.

The CDR3 region is CASSTGGVAVFSYNEQFF. CDR3 in DNA: TGTGCCAGCAGTACAGGAGGGGTAGCGGTTTTCTCCTACAATGAGCAGTTCTTC. This chain joins TRBV6-1 and TRBJ2-1, with a tentative D call TRBD2 (6 bases). The ends were cut back, 5 bases at V and 0 bases at J, with 20 bases in the middle. The CDR3 is made up of 18 amino acids. From germline, CDR1 is MNHNS and CDR2 SASEGT.

The chain joins TRBV29-1 to TRBJ2-1; TRBD1 matches 7 bases. The CDR3 is 11 amino acids. The J segment lost 7 bases and the V segment lost 7 bases, leaving 4 bases of the junction unmatched. Germline V gene data show CDR1 as SQVTM and CDR2 as ANQGSEA. In DNA form, the CDR3 reads TGCAGCGCGGACAGGTCGAATGAGCAGTTCTTC. Its protein product is CSADRSNEQFF.

The gene calls are TRBV20-1 and TRBJ2-3, with TRBD1 identical over 7 bases. This CDR3 is 21 amino acids long. Trimming at V came to 6 bases and at J to 1 base, leaving 28 bases not matched to a gene. Germline CDR1 is DFQATT and CDR2 is SNEGSKA (reference sequence). The CDR3 reads CSAREGRGRAGTVLGTDTQYF. CDR3 sequence (DNA): TGCAGTGCCCGGGAAGGGCGAGGCCGAGCCGGGACAGTCTTGGGCACAGATACGCAGTATTTT.

V and J are TRBV6-5 and TRBJ2-3; D remains unclear. CDR1 and CDR2 (germline): MNHEY, SVGAGI. V lost 8 bases to trimming and J lost 1 base, with 10 bases between them. The CDR3 loop spans 13 amino acids. The CDR3 reads CASSRRGTDTQYF. CDR3 sequence (DNA): TGTGCCAGCTCGCGAAGGGGCACAGATACGCAGTATTTT.

The chain has TRBV5-8 and TRBJ2-7; 7 bases fit TRBD1. J was trimmed by 4 bases and V by 4 bases; bases with no gene match: 8. Germline V gene data show CDR1 as SGHTS and CDR2 as YDEGEE. The CDR3 is made up of 14 amino acids. CDR3 nucleotides: TGTGCCAGCAGCCCGGGGACAGCCGTTTACGAGCAGTACTTC. This codes for CASSPGTAVYEQYF.

V gene TRBV29-1 combines with J gene TRBJ2-1; the D is unclear. Germline V gene data show CDR1 as SQVTM and CDR2 as ANQGSEA. The V end was cut by 1 base, the J end by 13 bases, with 14 bases between. This CDR3 comprises 12 residues. The CDR3 DNA follows: TGCAGCGTTGAAGGTGGGATTGAGACCCAGTTCTTC. Translation gives CSVEGGIETQFF.

This clonotype was counted only a few times. V usage is TRBV6-6 and J usage is TRBJ2-1; D remains unclear. Trimming took 4 bases from V and 10 from J, leaving 17 bases between them. CDR3 size: 14 residues. Germline CDR1 MNHNY, CDR2 SVGAGI (reference sequence). The CDR3 loop reads CASSFSGTPREQFF. In DNA, the CDR3 is TGTGCCAGCAGTTTCTCAGGAACCCCCAGGGAGCAGTTCTTC.

The chain combines TRBV4-1 with TRBJ1-2, with a tentative D call TRBD1 (5 bases). CDR1 MGHRA and CDR2 YSYEKL come from the germline V gene. The CDR3 spans 17 residues. Trimming removed 4 bases from V and 4 bases from J, with 22 bases in between. CDR3 nucleotide sequence: TGCGCCAGCAGCCGCCCGGAACTGGGACGGAATTTCTATGGCTACACCTTC. It is translated as CASSRPELGRNFYGYTF.

This clonotype appeared a single time. The rearrangement uses TRBV20-1 and TRBJ1-2; D not resolved. Trimming cost V 3 bases and J 4 bases, with 3 bases left between them. The CDR3 runs to 10 residues. Germline V lookup: CDR1 DFQATT, CDR2 SNEGSKA (reference sequence). The CDR3 loop is CSASRYGYTF. CDR3 coding DNA: TGCAGTGCTAGTCGCTATGGCTACACCTTC.

The chain couples TRBV12-3 or TRBV12-4 to TRBJ2-5; maybe TRBD2 (6 bases). The CDR3 has 16 amino acids. V lost 3 bases, J lost 0 bases, and 14 bases lay in between. For the CDR3, the DNA is TGTGCCAGCAGTTTCGGGGCGGGAAGGTACCAAGAGACCCAGTACTTC. It is translated as CASSFGAGRYQETQYF.

The chain links TRBV6-2 or TRBV6-3 to TRBJ2-5, with 9 bases fitting TRBD2. CDR3 size: 15 residues. With V trimmed by 4 bases and J by 4 bases, 7 bases remained unmatched. Germline CDR1 MNHEY, CDR2 SVGEGT. CDR3 bases: TGTGCCAGCAGTTCCTACGGGACTAGCCGAGAGACCCAGTACTTC. This codes for CASSSYGTSRETQYF.

V is TRBV4-2 and J is TRBJ2-2, with D perhaps being TRBD1 or TRBD2 (5 bases each). There are 16 residues in the CDR3. From germline, CDR1 is LGHNA and CDR2 YNFKEQ. V was cut by 0 bases and J by 0 bases, with 8 bases left in between. The CDR3 DNA follows: TGTGCCAGCAGCCAAGATGGGACGGCGAACACCGGGGAGCTGTTTTTT. Its protein product is CASSQDGTANTGELFF.

This clonotype was found a few times. This chain connects TRBV6-5 to TRBJ2-7; D gene unclear. The CDR3 spans 13 residues. The germline CDR1 and CDR2 sequences are MNHEY and SVGAGI. The germline V and J ends were trimmed by 4 bases and 2 bases, with 9 bases remaining between them. CDR3 loop: CASSSTFPYEQYF. As DNA, the CDR3 is TGTGCCAGCAGTTCGACCTTTCCCTACGAGCAGTACTTC.

This clonotype was seen more than once but under ten times. The V gene is TRBV28, the J gene TRBJ2-2; D might be TRBD2 (7 bases). The V end lost 9 bases, the J end lost 7 bases, and 18 bases lay between the germline ends. The CDR3 has 14 amino acids. The V gene's germline CDR1 is MDHEN and CDR2 SYDVKM. The CDR3 sequence is CASGEGGPYGELFF. Written as DNA, the CDR3 is TGTGCCAGTGGCGAGGGGGGGCCTTACGGGGAGCTGTTTTTT.

The chain has TRBV7-2 and TRBJ2-6; D uncertain. The germline V and J ends were trimmed by 6 bases and 0 bases, with 9 bases remaining between them. CDR3 size: 15 residues. Germline V CDR1 and CDR2: SGHTA, FQGNSA. CDR3 sequence (DNA): TGTGCCAGCAGTCGCATACGCTCTGGGGCCAACGTCCTGACTTTC. Its translation: CASSRIRSGANVLTF. The variable domain in full, with the rest retrieved from reference TRBV7-2 and TRBJ2-6, is GAGVSQSPSNKVTEKGKDVELRCDPISGHTALYWYRQSLGQGLEFLIYFQGNSAPDKSGLPSDRFSAERTGGSVSTLTIQRTQQEDSAVYLCASSRIRSGANVLTFGAGSRLTVL.

This clonotype was found a few times. The V and J genes are TRBV27 and TRBJ2-3; D uncertain. The CDR3 has 13 residues. Germline CDR1 reads MNHEY; CDR2 reads SMNVEV (reference sequence). V was pared by 6 bases and J by 2 bases, with 9 bases between. The CDR3 bases are TGTGCCAGCAGAACACACACCACAGATACGCAGTATTTT. Its translation: CASRTHTTDTQYF.

The CDR3 loop is CASSAGSSNEKLFF. The CDR3 DNA reads as TGCGCCAGCAGCGCAGGGTCATCGAATGAAAAACTGTTTTTT. The chain has TRBV4-3 and TRBJ1-4, with D possibly being TRBD1 (5 bases). The CDR3 consists of 14 residues. Germline V gives CDR1 LGHNA, CDR2 YSLEER. V lost 5 bases and J lost 5, with 12 bases in between.